This T cell receptor beta chain derives from a study of blood T cell repertoires in COVID-19. As for the study in general: Sites in the United States, Italy and Spain provided acute and convalescent COVID-19 samples. PBMCs, B-cell-depleted T cells, or T cells were the source of the cDNA or gDNA that made up the material.

The sample holds one count of this clone. The length of the CDR3 is 15 residues. CDR1 MNHEY and CDR2 SVGEGT come from the germline V gene. Trimming removed 1 base from V and 2 bases from J; junction bases left unmatched: 4. In the authors' methods: How many nucleated cells were present was estimated from reference gene primer amplification. Using immunoSEQ multiplex PCR, the repertoire was profiled, and TCRdb retains in-frame clones only, with some absent. V and J calls and clone size are copied from that table; D and trimming were computed from the DNA. The sample holds 50,000 to 60,000 clones, approximately 83% seen once.

The source of this sequence is a man in his 70s with active COVID-19. Specimen: peripheral blood. The V gene is TRBV6-2 or TRBV6-3, the J gene TRBJ1-1; 7 nucleotides match TRBD1. CDR3 coding DNA: TGTGCCAGCAGTTACTGGGGACAGTTAAACACTGAAGCTTTCTTT. Translation gives CASSYWGQLNTEAFF.